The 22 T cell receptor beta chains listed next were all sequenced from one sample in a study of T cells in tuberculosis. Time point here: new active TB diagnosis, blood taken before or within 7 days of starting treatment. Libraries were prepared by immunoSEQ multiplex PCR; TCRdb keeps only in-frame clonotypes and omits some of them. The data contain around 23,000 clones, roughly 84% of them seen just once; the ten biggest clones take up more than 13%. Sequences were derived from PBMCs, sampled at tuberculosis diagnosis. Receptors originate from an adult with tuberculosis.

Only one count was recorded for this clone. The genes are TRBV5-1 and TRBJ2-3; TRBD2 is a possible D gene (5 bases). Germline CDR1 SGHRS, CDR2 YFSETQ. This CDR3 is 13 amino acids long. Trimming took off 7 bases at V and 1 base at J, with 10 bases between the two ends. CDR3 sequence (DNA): TGCGCCAGCCTCCTGGAGGGCACAGATACGCAGTATTTT. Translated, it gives CASLLEGTDTQYF.

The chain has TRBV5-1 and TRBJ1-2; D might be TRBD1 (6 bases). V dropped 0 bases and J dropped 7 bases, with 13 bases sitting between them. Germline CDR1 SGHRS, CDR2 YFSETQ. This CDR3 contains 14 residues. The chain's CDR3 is CASSLGQVLFGYTF. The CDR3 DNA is TGCGCCAGCAGCTTGGGACAGGTACTTTTTGGCTACACCTTC.

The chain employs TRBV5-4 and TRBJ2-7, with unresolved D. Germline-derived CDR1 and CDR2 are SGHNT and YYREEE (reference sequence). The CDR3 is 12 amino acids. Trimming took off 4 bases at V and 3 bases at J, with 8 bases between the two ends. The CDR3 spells CASSLDGYEQYF. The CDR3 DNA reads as TGTGCCAGCAGCCTGGACGGCTACGAGCAGTACTTC.

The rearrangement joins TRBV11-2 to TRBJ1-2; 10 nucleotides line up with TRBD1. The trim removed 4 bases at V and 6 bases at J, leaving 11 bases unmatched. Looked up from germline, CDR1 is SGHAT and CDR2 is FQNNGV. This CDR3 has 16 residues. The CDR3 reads CASSSTLPGQGNGYTF. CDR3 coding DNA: TGTGCCAGCAGCTCCACTTTACCGGGACAGGGGAATGGCTACACCTTC. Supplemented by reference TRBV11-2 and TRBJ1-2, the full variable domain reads EAGVAQSPRYKIIEKRQSVAFWCNPISGHATLYWYQQILGQGPKLLIQFQNNGVVDDSQLPKDRFSAERLKGVDSTLKIQPAKLEDSAVYLCASSSTLPGQGNGYTFGSGTRLTVV.

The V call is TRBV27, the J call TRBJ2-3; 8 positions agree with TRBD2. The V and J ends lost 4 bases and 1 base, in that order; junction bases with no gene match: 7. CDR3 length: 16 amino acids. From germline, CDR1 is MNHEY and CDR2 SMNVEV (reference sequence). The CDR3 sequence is CASSSRLGRGTDTQYF. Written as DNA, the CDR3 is TGTGCCAGCAGTTCCCGTCTCGGGAGGGGCACAGATACGCAGTATTTT.

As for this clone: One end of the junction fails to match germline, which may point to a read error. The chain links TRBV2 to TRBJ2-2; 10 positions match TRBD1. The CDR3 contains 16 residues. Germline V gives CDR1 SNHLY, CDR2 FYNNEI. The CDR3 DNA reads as TGTGCCAGCATTCCGACAGGGGGCTCGAATACCGGGGAGCTGTTTTTT. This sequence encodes CASIPTGGSNTGELFF.

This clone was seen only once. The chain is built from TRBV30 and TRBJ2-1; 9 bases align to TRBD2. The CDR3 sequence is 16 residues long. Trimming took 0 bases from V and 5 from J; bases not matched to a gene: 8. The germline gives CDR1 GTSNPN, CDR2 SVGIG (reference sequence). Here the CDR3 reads CAWSVWGTSIDNEQFF. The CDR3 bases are TGTGCCTGGAGTGTATGGGGGACTAGCATCGACAATGAGCAGTTCTTC.

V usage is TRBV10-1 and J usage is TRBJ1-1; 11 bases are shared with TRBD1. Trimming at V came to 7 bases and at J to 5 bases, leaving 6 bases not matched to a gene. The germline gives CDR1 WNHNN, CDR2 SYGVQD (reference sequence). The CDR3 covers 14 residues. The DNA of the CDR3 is TGCGCCAGCAAAGGACAGGGGGCGATAACTGAAGCTTTCTTT. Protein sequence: CASKGQGAITEAFF.

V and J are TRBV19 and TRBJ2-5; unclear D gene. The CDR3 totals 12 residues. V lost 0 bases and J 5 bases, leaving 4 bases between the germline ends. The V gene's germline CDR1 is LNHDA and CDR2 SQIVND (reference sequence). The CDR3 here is CASSIDRETQYF. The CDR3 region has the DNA TGTGCCAGTAGTATAGATCGTGAGACCCAGTACTTC.

The CDR3 nucleotides are TGCGCCAGCAGCTCAGGGACTAGCGGGACGAACACCGGGGAGCTGTTTTTT. Its translation: CASSSGTSGTNTGELFF. This rearrangement joins TRBV5-1 to TRBJ2-2; TRBD2 matches 13 bases. Germline CDR1 reads SGHRS; CDR2 reads YFSETQ. The CDR3 is 17 amino acids. V lost 3 bases and J lost 0; bases outside the gene matches: 2.

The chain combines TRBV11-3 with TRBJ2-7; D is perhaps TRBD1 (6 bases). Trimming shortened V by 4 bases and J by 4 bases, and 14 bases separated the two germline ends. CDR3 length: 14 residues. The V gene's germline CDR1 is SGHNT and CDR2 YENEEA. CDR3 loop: CASSSGDRIYEQYF. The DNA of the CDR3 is TGTGCCAGCAGCTCAGGGGATCGGATATACGAGCAGTACTTC.

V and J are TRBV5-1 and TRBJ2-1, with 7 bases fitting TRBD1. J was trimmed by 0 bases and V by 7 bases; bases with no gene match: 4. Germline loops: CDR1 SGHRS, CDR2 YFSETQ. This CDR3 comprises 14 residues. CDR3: CASGEGASYNEQFF. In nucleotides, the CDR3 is TGCGCCAGCGGAGAGGGGGCCTCCTACAATGAGCAGTTCTTC.

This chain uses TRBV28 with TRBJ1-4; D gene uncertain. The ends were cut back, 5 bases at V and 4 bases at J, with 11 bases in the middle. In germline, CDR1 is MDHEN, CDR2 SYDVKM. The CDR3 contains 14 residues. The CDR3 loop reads CASSQSGLNEKLFF. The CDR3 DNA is TGTGCCAGCAGTCAGTCCGGACTTAATGAAAAACTGTTTTTT. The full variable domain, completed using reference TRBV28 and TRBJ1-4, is DVKVTQSSRYLVKRTGEKVFLECVQDMDHENMFWYRQDPGLGLRLIYFSYDVKMKEKGDIPEGYSVSREKKERFSLILESASTNQTSMYLCASSQSGLNEKLFFGSGTQLSVL.

The CDR3: CASSPGQGRPNEQFF. CDR3 coding DNA: TGCGCCAGCAGCCCTGGACAGGGGCGTCCCAATGAGCAGTTCTTC. The chain couples TRBV4-3 to TRBJ2-1; 9 bases are a match to TRBD1. V lost 4 bases to trimming and J lost 6 bases; unmatched junction nucleotides: 7. The CDR3 has 15 residues. Germline-derived CDR1 and CDR2 are LGHNA and YSLEER.

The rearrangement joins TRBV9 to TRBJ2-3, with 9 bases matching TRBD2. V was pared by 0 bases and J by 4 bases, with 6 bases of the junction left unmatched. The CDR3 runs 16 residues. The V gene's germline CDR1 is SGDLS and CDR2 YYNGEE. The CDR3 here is CASSVVRAGGPDTQYF. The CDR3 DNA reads TGTGCCAGCAGCGTAGTCAGGGCGGGGGGGCCAGATACGCAGTATTTT.

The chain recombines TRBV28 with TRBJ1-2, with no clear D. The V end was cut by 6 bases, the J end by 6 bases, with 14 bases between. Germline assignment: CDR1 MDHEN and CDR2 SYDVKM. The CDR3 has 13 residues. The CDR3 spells CASRFQPSDGYTF. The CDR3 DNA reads TGTGCCAGCAGGTTCCAGCCAAGCGATGGCTACACCTTC.

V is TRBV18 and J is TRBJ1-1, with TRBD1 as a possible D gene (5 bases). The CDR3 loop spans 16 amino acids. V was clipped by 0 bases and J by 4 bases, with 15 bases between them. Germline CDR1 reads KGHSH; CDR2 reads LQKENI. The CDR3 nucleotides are TGTGCCAGCTCACCACCGGGACTGGCCTCGGGCACTGAAGCTTTCTTT. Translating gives CASSPPGLASGTEAFF.

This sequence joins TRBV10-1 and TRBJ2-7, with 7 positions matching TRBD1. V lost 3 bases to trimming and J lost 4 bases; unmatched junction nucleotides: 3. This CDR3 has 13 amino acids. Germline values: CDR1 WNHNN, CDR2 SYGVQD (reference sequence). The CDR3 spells CASSETGAYEQYF. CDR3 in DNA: TGCGCCAGCAGTGAAACAGGGGCGTACGAGCAGTACTTC.

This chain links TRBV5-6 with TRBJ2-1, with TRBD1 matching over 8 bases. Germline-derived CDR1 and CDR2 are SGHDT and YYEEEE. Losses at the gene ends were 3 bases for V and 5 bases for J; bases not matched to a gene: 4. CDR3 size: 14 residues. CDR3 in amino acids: CASSYRGFNNEQFF. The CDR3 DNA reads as TGTGCCAGCAGCTACAGGGGGTTTAACAATGAGCAGTTCTTC.

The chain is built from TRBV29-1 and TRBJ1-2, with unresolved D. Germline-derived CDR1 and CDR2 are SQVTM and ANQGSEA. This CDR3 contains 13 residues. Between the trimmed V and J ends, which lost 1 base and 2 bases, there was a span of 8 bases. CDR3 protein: CSVEGRGNYGYTF. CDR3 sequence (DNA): TGCAGCGTTGAAGGGCGGGGAAACTATGGCTACACCTTC.

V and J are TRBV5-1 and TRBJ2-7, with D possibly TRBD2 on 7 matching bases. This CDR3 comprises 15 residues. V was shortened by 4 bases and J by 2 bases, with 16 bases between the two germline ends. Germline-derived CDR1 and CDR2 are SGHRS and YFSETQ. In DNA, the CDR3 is TGCGCCAGCAGCCTCGGGGGCGGGGGAACCTACGAGCAGTACTTC. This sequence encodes CASSLGGGGTYEQYF. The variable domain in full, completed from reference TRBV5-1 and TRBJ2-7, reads KAGVTQTPRYLIKTRGQQVTLSCSPISGHRSVSWYQQTPGQGLQFLFEYFSETQRNKGNFPGRFSGRQFSNSRSEMNVSTLELGDSALYLCASSLGGGGTYEQYFGPGTRLTVT.

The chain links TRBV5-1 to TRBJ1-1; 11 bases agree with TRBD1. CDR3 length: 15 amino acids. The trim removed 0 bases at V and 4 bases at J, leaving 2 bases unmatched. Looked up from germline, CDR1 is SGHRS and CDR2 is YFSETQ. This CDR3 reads CASSLGDRGFTEAFF. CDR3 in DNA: TGCGCCAGCAGCTTGGGGGACAGGGGGTTCACTGAAGCTTTCTTT.